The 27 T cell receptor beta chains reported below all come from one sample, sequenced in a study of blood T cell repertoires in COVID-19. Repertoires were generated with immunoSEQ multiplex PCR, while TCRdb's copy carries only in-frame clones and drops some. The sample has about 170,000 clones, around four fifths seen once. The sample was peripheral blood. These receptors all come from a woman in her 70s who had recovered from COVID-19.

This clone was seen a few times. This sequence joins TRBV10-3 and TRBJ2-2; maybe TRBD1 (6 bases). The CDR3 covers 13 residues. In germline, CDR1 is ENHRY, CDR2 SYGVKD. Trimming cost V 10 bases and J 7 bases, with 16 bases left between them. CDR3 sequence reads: CATRRGPNGELFF. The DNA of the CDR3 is TGTGCCACCCGCAGGGGCCCTAACGGGGAGCTGTTTTTT.

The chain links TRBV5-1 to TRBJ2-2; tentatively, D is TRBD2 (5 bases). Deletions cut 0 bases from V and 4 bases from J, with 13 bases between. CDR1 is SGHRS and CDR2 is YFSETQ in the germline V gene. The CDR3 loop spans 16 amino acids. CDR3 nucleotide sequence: TGCGCCAGCAGCTTGGTGGCCAGCGGAATCACCGGGGAGCTGTTTTTT. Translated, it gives CASSLVASGITGELFF.

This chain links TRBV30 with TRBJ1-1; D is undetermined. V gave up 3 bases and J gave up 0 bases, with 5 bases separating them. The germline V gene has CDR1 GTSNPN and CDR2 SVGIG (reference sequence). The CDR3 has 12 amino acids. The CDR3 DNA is TGTGCCTGGAGGTCGGTGAACACTGAAGCTTTCTTT. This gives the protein CAWRSVNTEAFF.

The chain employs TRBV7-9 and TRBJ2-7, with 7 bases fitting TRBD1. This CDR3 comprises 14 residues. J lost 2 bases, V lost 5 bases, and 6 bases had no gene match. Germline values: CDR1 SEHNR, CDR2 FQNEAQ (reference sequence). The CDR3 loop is CASSPNDRAYEQYF. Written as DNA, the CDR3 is TGTGCCAGCAGCCCCAATGACAGGGCCTACGAGCAGTACTTC.

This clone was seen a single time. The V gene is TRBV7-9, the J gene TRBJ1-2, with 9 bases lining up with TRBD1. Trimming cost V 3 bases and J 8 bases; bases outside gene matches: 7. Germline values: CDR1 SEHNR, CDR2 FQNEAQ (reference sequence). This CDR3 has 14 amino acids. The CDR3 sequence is CASSFPQGARGYTF. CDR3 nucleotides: TGTGCCAGCAGCTTCCCACAGGGGGCGAGGGGCTACACCTTC.

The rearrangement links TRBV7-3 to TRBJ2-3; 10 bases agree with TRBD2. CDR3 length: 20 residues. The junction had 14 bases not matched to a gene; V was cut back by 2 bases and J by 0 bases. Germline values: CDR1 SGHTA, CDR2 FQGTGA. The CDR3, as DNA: TGTGCCAGCAGCTTATCTCCACCCCCTCTAGCGGGGGTCAGCACAGATACGCAGTATTTT. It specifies CASSLSPPPLAGVSTDTQYF.

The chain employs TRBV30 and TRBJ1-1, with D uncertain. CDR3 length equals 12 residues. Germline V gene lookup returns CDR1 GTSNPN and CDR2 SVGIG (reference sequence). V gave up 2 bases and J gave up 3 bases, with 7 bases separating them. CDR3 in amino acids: CAWSNMDTEAFF. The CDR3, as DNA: TGTGCCTGGAGTAACATGGACACTGAAGCTTTCTTT.

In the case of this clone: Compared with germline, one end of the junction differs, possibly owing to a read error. CDR3 bases: TGTGCCAGCACCCCGCAGGGGCCCGAGAGCCAGTACTTC. Its translation is CASTPQGPESQYF. The V and J genes are TRBV2 and TRBJ2-5, with D possibly matching TRBD1 (6 bases). The CDR3 is 13 residues long. CDR1 is SNHLY, CDR2 FYNNEI, per germline.

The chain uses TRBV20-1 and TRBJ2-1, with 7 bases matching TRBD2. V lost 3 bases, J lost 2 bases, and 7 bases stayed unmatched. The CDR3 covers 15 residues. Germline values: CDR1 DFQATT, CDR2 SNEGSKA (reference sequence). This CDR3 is CSASSSGGPYNEQFF. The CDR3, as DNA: TGCAGTGCTAGTTCTAGCGGAGGACCCTACAATGAGCAGTTCTTC.

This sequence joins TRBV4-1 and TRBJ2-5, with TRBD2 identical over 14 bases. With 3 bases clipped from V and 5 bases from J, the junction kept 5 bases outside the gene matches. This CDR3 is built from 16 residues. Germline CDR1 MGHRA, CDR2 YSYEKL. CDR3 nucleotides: TGCGCCAGCAGCCACCCGGGACTAGCGGGAGCGGAGACCCAGTACTTC. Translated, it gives CASSHPGLAGAETQYF.

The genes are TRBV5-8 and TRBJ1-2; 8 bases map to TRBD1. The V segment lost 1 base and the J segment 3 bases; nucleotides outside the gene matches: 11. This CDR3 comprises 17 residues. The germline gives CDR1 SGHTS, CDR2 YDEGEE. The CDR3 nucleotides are TGTGCCAGCAGCTTGAGGTTCCGCCAGGGGGCAGACTATGGCTACACCTTC. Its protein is CASSLRFRQGADYGYTF.

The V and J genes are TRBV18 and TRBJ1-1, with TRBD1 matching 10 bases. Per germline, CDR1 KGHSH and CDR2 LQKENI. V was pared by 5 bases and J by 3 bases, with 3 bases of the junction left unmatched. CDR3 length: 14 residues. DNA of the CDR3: TGTGCCAGCTCAACCGGGACAGGGGACACTGAAGCTTTCTTT. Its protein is CASSTGTGDTEAFF.

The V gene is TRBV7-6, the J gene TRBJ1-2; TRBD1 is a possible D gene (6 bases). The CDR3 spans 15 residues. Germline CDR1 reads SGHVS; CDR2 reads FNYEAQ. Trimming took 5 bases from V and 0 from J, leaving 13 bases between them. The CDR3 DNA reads TGTGCCAGCAGCGAGGGGGGGCCTTCTAACTATGGCTACACCTTC. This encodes CASSEGGPSNYGYTF.

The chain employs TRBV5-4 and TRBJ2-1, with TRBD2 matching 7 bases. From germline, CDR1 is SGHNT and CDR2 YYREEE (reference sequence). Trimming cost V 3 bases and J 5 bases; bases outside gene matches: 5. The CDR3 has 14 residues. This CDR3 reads CASSSTSAHNEQFF. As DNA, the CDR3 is TGTGCCAGCAGCTCTACTAGCGCTCACAATGAGCAGTTCTTC.

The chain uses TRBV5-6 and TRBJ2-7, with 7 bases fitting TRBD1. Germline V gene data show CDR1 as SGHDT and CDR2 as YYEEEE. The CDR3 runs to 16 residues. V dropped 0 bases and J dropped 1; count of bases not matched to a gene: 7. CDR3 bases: TGTGCCAGCAGCTTGGAGCTGACAGGGAATTCCTACGAGCAGTACTTC. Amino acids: CASSLELTGNSYEQYF.

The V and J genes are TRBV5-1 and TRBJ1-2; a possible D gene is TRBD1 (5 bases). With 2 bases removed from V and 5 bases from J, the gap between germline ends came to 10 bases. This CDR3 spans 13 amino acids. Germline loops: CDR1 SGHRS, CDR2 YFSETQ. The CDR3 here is CASSFDRTYGYTF. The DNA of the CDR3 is TGCGCCAGCAGCTTTGACAGAACTTATGGCTACACCTTC.

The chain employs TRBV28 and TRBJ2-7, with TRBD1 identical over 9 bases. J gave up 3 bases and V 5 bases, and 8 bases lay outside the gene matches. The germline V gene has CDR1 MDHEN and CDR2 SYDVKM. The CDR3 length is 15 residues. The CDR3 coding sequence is TGTGCCAGCAGTGTAGTGGGGACAGGGCGCTACGAGCAGTACTTC. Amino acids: CASSVVGTGRYEQYF.

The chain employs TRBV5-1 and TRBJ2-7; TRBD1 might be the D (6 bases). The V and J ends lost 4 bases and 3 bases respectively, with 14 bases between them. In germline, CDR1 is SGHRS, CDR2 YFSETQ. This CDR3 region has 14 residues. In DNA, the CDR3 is TGCGCCAGCAGCGCCACAGGGATTGACTACGAGCAGTACTTC. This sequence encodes CASSATGIDYEQYF.

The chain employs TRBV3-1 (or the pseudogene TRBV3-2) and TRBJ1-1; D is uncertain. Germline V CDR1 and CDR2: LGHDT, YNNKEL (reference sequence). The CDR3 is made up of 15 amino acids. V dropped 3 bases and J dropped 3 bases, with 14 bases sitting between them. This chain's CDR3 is CASSQAVGRDTEAFF. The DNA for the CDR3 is TGTGCCAGCAGCCAGGCGGTAGGGAGAGACACTGAAGCTTTCTTT.

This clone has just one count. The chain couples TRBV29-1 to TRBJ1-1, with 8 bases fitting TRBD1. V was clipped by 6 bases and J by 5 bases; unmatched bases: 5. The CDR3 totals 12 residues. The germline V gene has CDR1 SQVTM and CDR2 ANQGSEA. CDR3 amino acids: CSVLTGGTEAFF. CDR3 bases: TGCAGCGTCCTAACAGGGGGGACTGAAGCTTTCTTT.

The CDR3 sequence is CASSLAARLAGGRRTQYF. Written as DNA, the CDR3 is TGCGCCAGCAGCTTGGCTGCACGCCTAGCGGGAGGCCGGCGTACGCAGTATTTT. The V call is TRBV5-1, the J call TRBJ2-3; 11 positions agree with TRBD2. Germline CDR1 and CDR2: SGHRS and YFSETQ. Trimming cost V 0 bases and J 8 bases; bases outside gene matches: 14. This CDR3 is 18 amino acids long.

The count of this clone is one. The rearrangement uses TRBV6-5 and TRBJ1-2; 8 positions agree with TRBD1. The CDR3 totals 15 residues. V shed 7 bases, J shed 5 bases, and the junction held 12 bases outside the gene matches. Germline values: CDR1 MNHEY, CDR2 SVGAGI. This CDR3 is CASTPAPGTGYGYTF. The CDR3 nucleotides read TGTGCCAGCACCCCAGCCCCTGGGACAGGTTATGGCTACACCTTC.

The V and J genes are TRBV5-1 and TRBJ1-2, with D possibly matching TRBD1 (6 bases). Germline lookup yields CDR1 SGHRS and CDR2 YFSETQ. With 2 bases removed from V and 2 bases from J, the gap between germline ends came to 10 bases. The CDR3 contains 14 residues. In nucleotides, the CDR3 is TGCGCCAGCAGCTTCACGACAGGAAACTATGGCTACACCTTC. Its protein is CASSFTTGNYGYTF.

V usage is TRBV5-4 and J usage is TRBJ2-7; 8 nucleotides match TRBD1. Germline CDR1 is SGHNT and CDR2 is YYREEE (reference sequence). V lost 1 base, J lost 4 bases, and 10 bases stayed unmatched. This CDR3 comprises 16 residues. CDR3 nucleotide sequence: TGTGCCAGCAGCTTGAGGGTGACAGGGGTTGGGTACGAGCAGTACTTC. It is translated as CASSLRVTGVGYEQYF. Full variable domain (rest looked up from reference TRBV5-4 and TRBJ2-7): ETGVTQSPTHLIKTRGQQVTLRCSSQSGHNTVSWYQQALGQGPQFIFQYYREEENGRGNFPPRFSGLQFPNYSSELNVNALELDDSALYLCASSLRVTGVGYEQYFGPGTRLTVT.

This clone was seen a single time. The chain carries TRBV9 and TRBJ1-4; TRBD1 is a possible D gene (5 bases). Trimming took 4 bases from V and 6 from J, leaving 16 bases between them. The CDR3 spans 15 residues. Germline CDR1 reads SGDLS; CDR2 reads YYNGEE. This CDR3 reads CASSPQGLRDEKLFF. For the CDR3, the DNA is TGTGCCAGCAGCCCCCAGGGCCTTAGGGATGAAAAACTGTTTTTT. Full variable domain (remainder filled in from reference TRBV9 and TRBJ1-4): DSGVTQTPKHLITATGQRVTLRCSPRSGDLSVYWYQQSLDQGLQFLIQYYNGEERAKGNILERFSAQQFPDLHSELNLSSLELGDSALYFCASSPQGLRDEKLFFGSGTQLSVL.

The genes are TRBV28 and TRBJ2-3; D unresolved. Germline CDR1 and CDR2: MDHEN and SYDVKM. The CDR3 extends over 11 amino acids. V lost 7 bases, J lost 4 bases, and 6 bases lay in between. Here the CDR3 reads CASTSADTQYF. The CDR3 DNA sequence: TGTGCCAGCACCTCCGCAGATACGCAGTATTTT.

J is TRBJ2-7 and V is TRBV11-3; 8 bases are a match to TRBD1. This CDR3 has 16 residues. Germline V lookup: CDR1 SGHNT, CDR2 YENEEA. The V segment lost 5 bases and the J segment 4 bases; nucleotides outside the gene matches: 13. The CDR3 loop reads CASSPGGQGASYEQYF. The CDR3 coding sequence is TGTGCCAGCAGCCCAGGGGGGCAGGGGGCTTCGTACGAGCAGTACTTC.